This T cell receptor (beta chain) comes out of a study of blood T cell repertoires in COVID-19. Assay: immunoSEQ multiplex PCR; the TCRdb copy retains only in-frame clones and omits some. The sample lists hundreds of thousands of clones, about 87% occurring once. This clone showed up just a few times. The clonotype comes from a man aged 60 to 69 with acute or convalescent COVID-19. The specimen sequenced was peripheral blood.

The CDR3 bases are TGTGCCTGGAGTAGGGAGGGGAGGAATTCACCCCTCCACTTT. As protein: CAWSREGRNSPLHF. The rearrangement joins TRBV30 to TRBJ1-6; D is perhaps TRBD1 (5 bases). V lost 2 bases and J 7 bases, leaving 12 bases between the germline ends. CDR1 GTSNPN and CDR2 SVGIG come from the germline V gene (reference sequence). CDR3 size: 14 residues.